The source of this T cell receptor beta chain is a study of T cell changes during pregnancy in multiple sclerosis. Profiled with immunoSEQ multiplex PCR; TCRdb holds only in-frame clones, not every one. Among some 20,000 clones listed, 80% to 90% were seen once. Looked up from germline, CDR1 is LNHDA and CDR2 is SQIVND (reference sequence). V lost 4 bases, J lost 0 bases, and 12 bases lay in between. CDR3 size: 15 residues. The receptor comes from a female donor in good health, enrolled as a control in a pregnancy study. The chain is built from TRBV19 and TRBJ1-1; no clear D. Sequenced here: CD4+ T cells from peripheral blood mononuclear cells, sampled in the first trimester of pregnancy. CDR3 coding DNA: TGTGCCAGTAGTAAAGCGGACGGAATGAACACTGAAGCTTTCTTT. Translation gives CASSKADGMNTEAFF.